This T cell receptor (beta chain) was recovered during a study of cytomegalovirus exposure and HLA in healthy donors. Study observations and caveats: A later analysis linked a missense DCLRE1C variant to TCR beta V- and J-gene trimming. A later analysis found common viral pathogens apparently linked to several of the most significant clusters. It was in a later analysis that TCR association rates were seen to vary by HLA locus, highest for DRB1 and lowest for HLA-C. TCR beta sequences reportedly predicted most subjects' HLA-A and HLA-B alleles accurately.

Deletions cut 2 bases from V and 3 bases from J, with 11 bases between. Germline V gene sequence: CDR1 SGHRS, CDR2 YFSETQ. The CDR3 is 14 amino acids. This PCR relied on a set of 60 Vbeta primers and 13 Jbeta primers. Some clones are missing from TCRdb's copy, which holds only in-frame ones; the method was immunoSEQ multiplex PCR. This table has roughly 90,000 clones, around 78% appearing once. This clone has just a few counts. Its cognate antigen is unknown. V is TRBV5-1 and J is TRBJ1-1, with D possibly TRBD1 on 5 matching bases. What was sequenced was PBMCs. The sequence came from a woman aged 35 to 49 in good health and CMV-seropositive. CDR3 DNA: TGCGCCAGCAGCTTCGCTGGGGGGTACACTGAAGCTTTCTTT. Residues: CASSFAGGYTEAFF.